A single sample is the source of the 10 T cell receptor beta chains below, sequenced in a study of read filtering for tumor transcriptome and immune sequencing. From roughly 390 ng of RNA, a library with molecular barcoded alpha/delta and beta/gamma adaptors was made. A single record per CDR3 protein comes from TCRdb applying MiXCR to the reads. The data show around 38,000 distinct CDR3 sequences, around 13% seen once. The sequenced material came from a population of CD138-negative cells sorted from bone marrow. The source is a donor at least 40 years old with multiple myeloma.

Concerning this clonotype: A single base separates this from a much larger clone, so it may be a read error. This is likely a read error, given that the CDR3 carries no conserved phenylalanine or tryptophan at its end. V usage is TRBV29-1 and J usage is TRBJ2-2, with D perhaps matching TRBD1 (5 bases). Germline assignment: CDR1 SQVTM and CDR2 ANQGSEA. Trimming pared 3 bases from V and 11 bases from J, leaving 13 bases between. The CDR3 sequence is 12 residues long. CDR3: CSVEYRTSELFL. CDR3 nucleotides: TGCAGCGTTGAGTATCGGACATCCGAGCTGTTTCTT.

The chain carries TRBV11-3 and TRBJ1-5, with D possibly TRBD1 on 5 matching bases. Germline CDR1 is SGHNT and CDR2 is YENEEA. The CDR3 has 13 residues. V dropped 5 bases and J dropped 2 bases, with 7 bases sitting between them. The CDR3: CASSRDGNQPQHF. Written as DNA, the CDR3 is TGTGCCAGCAGCCGGGACGGCAATCAGCCCCAGCATTTT.

This clonotype was seen at least ten times. V is TRBV7-2 and J is TRBJ2-6, with D possibly TRBD1 on 5 matching bases. CDR1 is SGHTA, CDR2 FQGNSA, per germline. V lost 5 bases to trimming and J lost 1 base, with 15 bases between them. The CDR3 has 17 amino acids. CDR3 loop: CASSPMTRGSGANVLTF. CDR3 nucleotides: TGTGCCAGCAGCCCGATGACAAGGGGATCTGGGGCCAACGTCCTGACTTTC.

This clonotype was seen many times. J is TRBJ2-7 and V is TRBV11-3; 9 bases are shared with TRBD1. Trimming cost V 4 bases and J 4 bases; bases outside gene matches: 8. This CDR3 spans 15 amino acids. Germline V gives CDR1 SGHNT, CDR2 YENEEA. As DNA, the CDR3 is TGTGCCAGCAGCTCGGACCCGGGACAGGGATACGAGCAGTACTTC. Its protein is CASSSDPGQGYEQYF. Variable domain in full (rest from reference TRBV11-3 and TRBJ2-7): EAGVVQSPRYKIIEKKQPVAFWCNPISGHNTLYWYLQNLGQGPELLIRYENEEAVDDSQLPKDRFSAERLKGVDSTLKIQPAELGDSAVYLCASSSDPGQGYEQYFGPGTRLTVT.

Many counts were recorded for this clonotype. The V gene is TRBV7-8, the J gene TRBJ1-5; D gene ambiguous. This CDR3 has 16 amino acids. Germline V lookup: CDR1 SGHVS, CDR2 FQNEAQ. Trimming pared 7 bases from V and 4 bases from J, leaving 20 bases between. The CDR3 loop is CASTPSQAGRNQPQHF. The DNA for the CDR3 is TGTGCCAGCACACCAAGTCAAGCTGGGAGGAATCAGCCCCAGCATTTT.

Many counts were recorded for this clonotype. The rearrangement uses TRBV5-4 and TRBJ2-7; TRBD2 matches 15 bases. The CDR3 contains 14 residues. After removal of 3 bases from V and 7 bases from J, the junction contained 2 bases not matched to a gene. Germline CDR1 reads SGHNT; CDR2 reads YYREEE (reference sequence). CDR3 region: CASSSGLAGGEQYF. The CDR3 DNA sequence: TGTGCCAGCAGCTCGGGACTAGCGGGAGGAGAGCAGTACTTC.

In its sample, this clonotype was seen many times. This chain links TRBV15 with TRBJ2-1; a possible D gene is TRBD2 (5 bases). The germline gives CDR1 LNHNV, CDR2 YYDKDF (reference sequence). V lost 1 base, J lost 0 bases, and 7 bases lay in between. The CDR3 spans 15 residues. CDR3 amino acids: CATSRGTSSYNEQFF. The CDR3 DNA is TGTGCCACCAGCAGAGGTACTAGCTCCTACAATGAGCAGTTCTTC.

There are many counts of this clonotype. This chain uses TRBV7-9 with TRBJ1-1; the D is unclear. CDR1 is SEHNR and CDR2 is FQNEAQ in the germline V gene (reference sequence). CDR3 length: 12 residues. Trimming removed 2 bases at V and 5 bases at J, with 6 bases between. The CDR3, as DNA: TGTGCCAGCAGCTTAATAGGGACTGAAGCTTTCTTT. It yields the protein CASSLIGTEAFF.

This clonotype was found many times. The chain carries TRBV20-1 and TRBJ2-2; tentative D call: TRBD2 (7 bases). The germline V gene has CDR1 DFQATT and CDR2 SNEGSKA (reference sequence). V shed 3 bases and J shed 2 bases, with 19 bases lying between them. The length of the CDR3 is 17 residues. CDR3 in amino acids: CSARRGEGPANTGELFF. DNA of the CDR3: TGCAGTGCTAGGAGGGGGGAGGGCCCGGCCAACACCGGGGAGCTGTTTTTT.

The genes are TRBV19 and TRBJ2-7; 7 bases line up with TRBD2. The CDR3 extends over 14 amino acids. The V gene's germline CDR1 is LNHDA and CDR2 SQIVND (reference sequence). V shed 1 base and J 3 bases; nucleotides not matched to a gene: 3. For the CDR3, the DNA is TGTGCCAGTAGTATAGCGTCTAGCGGCTACGAGCAGTACTTC. Protein sequence: CASSIASSGYEQYF.